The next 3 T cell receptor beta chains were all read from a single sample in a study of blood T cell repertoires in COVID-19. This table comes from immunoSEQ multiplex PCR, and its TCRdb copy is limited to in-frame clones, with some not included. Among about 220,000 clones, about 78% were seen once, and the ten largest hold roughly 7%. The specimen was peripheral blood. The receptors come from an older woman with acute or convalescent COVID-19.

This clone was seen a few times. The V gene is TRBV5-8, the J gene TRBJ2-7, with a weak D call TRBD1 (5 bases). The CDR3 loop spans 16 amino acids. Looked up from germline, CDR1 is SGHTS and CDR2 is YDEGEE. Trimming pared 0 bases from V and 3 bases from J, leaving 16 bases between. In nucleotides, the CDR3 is TGTGCCAGCAGCTTGGACGAAGGGGTCTGGAACTACGAGCAGTACTTC. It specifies CASSLDEGVWNYEQYF.

The CDR3 coding sequence is TGTGCCAGCAGTTACCCCTTAGCGGAGGATACGCAGTATTTT. It yields the protein CASSYPLAEDTQYF. This chain uses TRBV6-5 with TRBJ2-3, with D perhaps TRBD2 (6 bases). With 2 bases removed from V and 6 bases from J, the gap between germline ends came to 12 bases. The germline V gene encodes CDR1 MNHEY and CDR2 SVGAGI. CDR3 length: 14 residues.

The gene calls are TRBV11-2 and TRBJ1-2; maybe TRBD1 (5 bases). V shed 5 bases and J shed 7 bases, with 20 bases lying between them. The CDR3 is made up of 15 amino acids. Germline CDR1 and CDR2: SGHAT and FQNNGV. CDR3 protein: CASSTLSGGSGGYTF. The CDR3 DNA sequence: TGTGCCAGCAGCACACTTTCGGGGGGGTCGGGTGGCTACACCTTC.